The 17 T cell receptor beta chains below were found in one sample sequenced in a study of blood T cell repertoires in COVID-19. Measured with immunoSEQ multiplex PCR; TCRdb has only the in-frame clones, and not every one. This sample has 30,000 or so clones, with 70% to 90% found just once. Sequences were obtained from peripheral blood. The receptors here all came from a woman of 80 years or more with COVID-19, enrolled during active disease.

About this clone itself: An end of the junction does not agree with germline; a read error may underlie this. The gene calls are TRBV12-3 or TRBV12-4 and TRBJ1-2; TRBD1 is a possible D gene (6 bases). This CDR3 contains 13 residues. The CDR3, as DNA: TGTGCCAGCAGTCGGGTGTTAACAGGGTGGTACGCCTTC. This encodes CASSRVLTGWYAF.

This rearrangement joins TRBV18 to TRBJ1-4, with a possible D match to TRBD1 (6 bases). CDR1 and CDR2 from the germline V gene are KGHSH and LQKENI. V lost 1 base to trimming and J lost 7 bases, with 16 bases between them. The CDR3 runs to 16 residues. In nucleotides, the CDR3 is TGTGCCAGCTCACCACGAAACGGGGGGCTTGGTGAAAAACTGTTTTTT. It yields the protein CASSPRNGGLGEKLFF. Looking up the rest from reference TRBV18 and TRBJ1-4 gives the full variable domain: NAGVMQNPRHLVRRRGQEARLRCSPMKGHSHVYWYRQLPEEGLKFMVYLQKENIIDESGMPKERFSAEFPKEGPSILRIQQVVRGDSAAYFCASSPRNGGLGEKLFFGSGTQLSVL.

This chain links TRBV9 with TRBJ1-2, with D unresolved. Per germline, CDR1 SGDLS and CDR2 YYNGEE. Trimming took 0 bases from V and 2 from J, leaving 20 bases between them. CDR3 size: 18 residues. The CDR3 region has the DNA TGTGCCAGCAGCGTAGGAGGCCCGGGGAGGTCTGGGAACTATGGCTACACCTTC. Its translation: CASSVGGPGRSGNYGYTF.

This chain links TRBV9 with TRBJ2-7; D may be TRBD2 (7 bases). Trimming shortened V by 3 bases and J by 4 bases, and 14 bases separated the two germline ends. Per germline, CDR1 SGDLS and CDR2 YYNGEE. The CDR3 consists of 14 residues. The CDR3 here is CASSGAGGPYEQYF. The CDR3 bases are TGTGCCAGCAGCGGGGCCGGGGGGCCTTACGAGCAGTACTTC.

The rearrangement joins TRBV11-2 to TRBJ1-2; D might be TRBD1 (5 bases). The CDR3 runs to 13 residues. From germline, CDR1 is SGHAT and CDR2 FQNNGV. V dropped 0 bases and J dropped 7 bases, with 9 bases sitting between them. CDR3 sequence: CASSLDRDSGYTF. As DNA, the CDR3 is TGTGCCAGCAGCTTAGACAGGGATAGTGGCTACACCTTC.

This clone appeared once. The chain recombines TRBV4-2 with TRBJ2-5; TRBD2 aligns across 9 bases. J was trimmed by 3 bases and V by 1 base; bases with no gene match: 3. Germline CDR1 and CDR2: LGHNA and YNFKEQ. This CDR3 is 15 amino acids long. The CDR3 nucleotides are TGTGCCAGCAGCCAAGCTGCTAGCGGGGAAGAGACCCAGTACTTC. As protein: CASSQAASGEETQYF.

V gene TRBV7-8 combines with J gene TRBJ1-1; possibly TRBD1 for D (5 bases). The CDR3 is made up of 15 amino acids. V dropped 0 bases and J dropped 4 bases, with 12 bases sitting between them. The V gene's germline CDR1 is SGHVS and CDR2 FQNEAQ. CDR3 in amino acids: CASSLASQGLTEAFF. CDR3 bases: TGTGCCAGCAGCTTAGCCTCTCAGGGCCTCACTGAAGCTTTCTTT.

The chain couples TRBV19 to TRBJ2-7; TRBD2 agrees at 13 bases. With 3 bases clipped from V and 6 bases from J, the junction kept 5 bases outside the gene matches. This CDR3 is built from 15 residues. Germline V gene lookup returns CDR1 LNHDA and CDR2 SQIVND (reference sequence). CDR3 region: CASSIRTSGGGEQYF. As DNA, the CDR3 is TGTGCCAGTAGTATCCGGACTAGCGGGGGCGGCGAGCAGTACTTC.

V and J are TRBV20-1 and TRBJ2-3; 8 nucleotides agree with TRBD2. Germline V gene lookup returns CDR1 DFQATT and CDR2 SNEGSKA (reference sequence). The length of the CDR3 is 15 residues. After removal of 3 bases from V and 4 bases from J, the junction contained 9 bases not matched to a gene. As DNA, the CDR3 is TGCAGTGCTAGTACGGGGGGGGCCTATTCAGATACGCAGTATTTT. It yields the protein CSASTGGAYSDTQYF.

This clone was seen a single time. The chain combines TRBV10-3 with TRBJ2-5; TRBD1 aligns across 7 bases. The CDR3 runs 15 residues. Looked up from germline, CDR1 is ENHRY and CDR2 is SYGVKD. Trimming at V came to 3 bases and at J to 1 base, leaving 5 bases not matched to a gene. The CDR3 spells CAISDRDSFQETQYF. CDR3 bases: TGTGCCATCAGTGACCGGGACAGCTTCCAAGAGACCCAGTACTTC.

The chain joins TRBV10-2 to TRBJ1-1; the D gene is possibly TRBD1 (5 bases). Germline V gives CDR1 WSHSY, CDR2 SAAADI. The CDR3 runs 14 residues. Trimming pared 7 bases from V and 1 base from J, leaving 13 bases between. The CDR3 spells CASMHGAANTEAFF. As DNA, the CDR3 is TGCGCCAGCATGCATGGGGCGGCGAACACTGAAGCTTTCTTT.

The chain combines TRBV19 with TRBJ1-1; 10 bases are shared with TRBD1. Per germline, CDR1 LNHDA and CDR2 SQIVND (reference sequence). The ends lost 5 bases at V and 4 bases at J; junction bases unmatched: 7. CDR3 length: 15 residues. CDR3: CASSSDRGRSTEAFF. The CDR3 nucleotides read TGTGCCAGTAGTTCGGACAGGGGGAGAAGCACTGAAGCTTTCTTT.

V gene TRBV5-4 combines with J gene TRBJ1-1; no firm D call. This CDR3 comprises 16 residues. Germline V gene sequence: CDR1 SGHNT, CDR2 YYREEE (reference sequence). Trimming removed 4 bases from V and 6 bases from J, with 22 bases in between. The CDR3: CASSTRGRPVGAEAFF. Here the CDR3 DNA reads TGTGCCAGCAGCACGCGTGGGAGGCCGGTCGGGGCTGAAGCTTTCTTT.

The DNA of the CDR3 is TGTGCCAGCAGCTTGACCGGGTTAGGCACTGAAGCTTTCTTT. Translating it yields CASSLTGLGTEAFF. This chain uses TRBV11-3 with TRBJ1-1, with no clear D. The CDR3 has 14 residues. Germline V CDR1 and CDR2: SGHNT, YENEEA. Trimming removed 3 bases at V and 4 bases at J, with 12 bases between.

The chain uses TRBV3-1 (or the pseudogene TRBV3-2) and TRBJ2-7, with TRBD2 identical over 9 bases. With V trimmed by 5 bases and J by 7 bases, 12 bases remained unmatched. The CDR3 contains 15 residues. In germline, CDR1 is LGHDT, CDR2 YNNKEL (reference sequence). The CDR3 here is CASSKTRGGLGEQYF. The CDR3, as DNA: TGTGCCAGCAGCAAAACGCGGGGGGGCCTCGGGGAGCAGTACTTC.

This chain links TRBV5-4 with TRBJ1-2; TRBD1 is a possible D gene (5 bases). Trimming took off 6 bases at V and 5 bases at J, with 17 bases between the two ends. The CDR3 runs 14 residues. Germline assignment: CDR1 SGHNT and CDR2 YYREEE (reference sequence). CDR3 sequence (DNA): TGTGCCAGCACCGCCGGGACGGAGGGTTATGGCTACACCTTC. This gives the protein CASTAGTEGYGYTF.

This rearrangement joins TRBV4-1 to TRBJ1-2; 10 bases line up with TRBD1. CDR1 is MGHRA and CDR2 is YSYEKL in the germline V gene. J was trimmed by 4 bases and V by 3 bases; bases with no gene match: 8. The CDR3 contains 16 residues. CDR3 loop: CASSQAGTGVGYGYTF. CDR3 sequence (DNA): TGCGCCAGCAGCCAGGCTGGGACAGGGGTGGGCTATGGCTACACCTTC.